This TCR beta chain was sequenced during a study of blood T cell repertoires in COVID-19. Study at large: From T cells, B-cell-depleted T cells, or PBMCs came the material, which was cDNA or gDNA.

This CDR3 region has 11 residues. The V gene lost 5 bases and the J gene lost 9 bases, with 8 bases spanning the gap. The germline V gene encodes CDR1 MNHEY and CDR2 SVGAGI. Study processing details: Estimation of nucleated cell counts relied on the amplification of reference gene primers. This table comes from immunoSEQ multiplex PCR, and its TCRdb copy is limited to in-frame clones, with some not included. D and trimming were read from the DNA, whereas the V and J calls and clone size are those reported in that table. The sample lists roughly 60,000 clones; 80% to 90% were seen once. The clonotype was recovered from an older woman with acute or convalescent COVID-19. Sequencing was done on a sample of peripheral blood. The chain has TRBV6-5 and TRBJ1-5, with unresolved D. CDR3 nucleotide sequence: TGTGCCAGCAGTAACCCGGGGCCCCAGCATTTT. Its protein is CASSNPGPQHF.